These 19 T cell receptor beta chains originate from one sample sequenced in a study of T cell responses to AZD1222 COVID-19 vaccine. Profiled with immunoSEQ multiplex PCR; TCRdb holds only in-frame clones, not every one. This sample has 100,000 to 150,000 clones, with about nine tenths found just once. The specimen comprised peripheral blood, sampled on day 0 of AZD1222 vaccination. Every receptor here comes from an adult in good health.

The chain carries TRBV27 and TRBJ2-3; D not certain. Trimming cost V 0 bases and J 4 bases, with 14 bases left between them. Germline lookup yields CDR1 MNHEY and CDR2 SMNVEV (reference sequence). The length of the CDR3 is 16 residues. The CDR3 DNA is TGTGCCAGCAGTTTATCGATTGGGGAAGCTCCAGATACGCAGTATTTT. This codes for CASSLSIGEAPDTQYF.

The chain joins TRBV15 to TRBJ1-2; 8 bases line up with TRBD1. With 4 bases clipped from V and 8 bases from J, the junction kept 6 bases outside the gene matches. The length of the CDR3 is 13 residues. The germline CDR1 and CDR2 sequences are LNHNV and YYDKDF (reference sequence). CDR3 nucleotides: TGTGCCACCAGCATAAGGACAGGGCAAGGCTACACCTTC. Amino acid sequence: CATSIRTGQGYTF.

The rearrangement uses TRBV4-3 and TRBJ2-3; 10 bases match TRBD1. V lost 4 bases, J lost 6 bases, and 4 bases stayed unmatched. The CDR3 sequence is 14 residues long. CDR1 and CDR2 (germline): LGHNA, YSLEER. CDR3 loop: CASSPGQGRDTQYF. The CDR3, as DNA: TGCGCCAGCAGCCCGGGACAGGGGAGGGATACGCAGTATTTT.

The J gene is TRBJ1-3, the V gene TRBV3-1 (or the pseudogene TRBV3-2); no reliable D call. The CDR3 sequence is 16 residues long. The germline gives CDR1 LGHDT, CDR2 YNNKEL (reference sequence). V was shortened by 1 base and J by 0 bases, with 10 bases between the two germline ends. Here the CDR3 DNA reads TGTGCCAGCAGCCAAGGGACGGAGAGCTCTGGAAACACCATATATTTT. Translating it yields CASSQGTESSGNTIYF.

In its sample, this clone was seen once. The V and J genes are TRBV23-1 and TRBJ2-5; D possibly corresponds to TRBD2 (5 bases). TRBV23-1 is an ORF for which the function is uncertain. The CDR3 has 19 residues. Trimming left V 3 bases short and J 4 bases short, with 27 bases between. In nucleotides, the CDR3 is TGCGCCAGCAGTCACCCGACCGGGATCAAAGTCTCCACCAGAGAGACCCAGTACTTC. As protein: CASSHPTGIKVSTRETQYF.

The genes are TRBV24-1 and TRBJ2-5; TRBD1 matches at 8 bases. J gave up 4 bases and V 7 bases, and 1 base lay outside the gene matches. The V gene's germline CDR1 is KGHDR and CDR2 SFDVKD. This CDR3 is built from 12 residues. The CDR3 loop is CATRGQGETQYF. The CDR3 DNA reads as TGTGCCACCAGAGGACAGGGAGAGACCCAGTACTTC.

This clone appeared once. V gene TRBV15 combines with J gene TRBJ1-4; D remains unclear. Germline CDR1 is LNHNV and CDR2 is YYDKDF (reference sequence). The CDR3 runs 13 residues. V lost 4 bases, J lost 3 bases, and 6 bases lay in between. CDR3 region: CATSIRANEKLFF. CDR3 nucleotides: TGTGCCACCAGCATTAGGGCTAATGAAAAACTGTTTTTT. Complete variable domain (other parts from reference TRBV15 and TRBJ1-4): DAMVIQNPRYQVTQFGKPVTLSCSQTLNHNVMYWYQQKSSQAPKLLFHYYDKDFNNEADTPDNFQSRRPNTSFCFLDIRSPGLGDTAMYLCATSIRANEKLFFGSGTQLSVL.

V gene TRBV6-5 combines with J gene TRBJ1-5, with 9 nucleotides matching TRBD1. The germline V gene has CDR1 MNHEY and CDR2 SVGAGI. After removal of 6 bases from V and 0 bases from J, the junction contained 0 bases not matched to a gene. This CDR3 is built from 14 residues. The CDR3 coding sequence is TGTGCCAGCAGGGACAGGGGTAGCAATCAGCCCCAGCATTTT. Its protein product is CASRDRGSNQPQHF.

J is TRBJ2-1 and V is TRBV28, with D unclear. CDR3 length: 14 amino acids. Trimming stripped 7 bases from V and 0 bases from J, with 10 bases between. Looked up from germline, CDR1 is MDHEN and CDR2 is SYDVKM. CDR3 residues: CASTFLDSYNEQFF. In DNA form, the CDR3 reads TGTGCCAGCACGTTCCTAGACTCCTACAATGAGCAGTTCTTC.

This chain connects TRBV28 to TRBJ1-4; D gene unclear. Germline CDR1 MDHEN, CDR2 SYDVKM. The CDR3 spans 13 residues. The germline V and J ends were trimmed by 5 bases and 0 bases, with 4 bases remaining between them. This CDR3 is CASSMPTNEKLFF. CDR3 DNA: TGTGCCAGCAGTATGCCAACTAATGAAAAACTGTTTTTT.

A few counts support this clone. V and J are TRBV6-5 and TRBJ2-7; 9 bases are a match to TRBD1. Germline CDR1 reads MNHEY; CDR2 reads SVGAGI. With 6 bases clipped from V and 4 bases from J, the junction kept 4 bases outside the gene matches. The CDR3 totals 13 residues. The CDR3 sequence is CASRGQGWYEQYF. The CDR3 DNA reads TGTGCCAGCAGGGGACAGGGTTGGTACGAGCAGTACTTC.

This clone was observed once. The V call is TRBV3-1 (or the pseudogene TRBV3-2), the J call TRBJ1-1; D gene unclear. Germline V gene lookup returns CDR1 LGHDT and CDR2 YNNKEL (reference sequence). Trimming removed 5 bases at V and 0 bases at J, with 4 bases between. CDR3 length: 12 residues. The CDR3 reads CASSKMNTEAFF. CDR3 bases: TGTGCCAGCAGCAAGATGAACACTGAAGCTTTCTTT.

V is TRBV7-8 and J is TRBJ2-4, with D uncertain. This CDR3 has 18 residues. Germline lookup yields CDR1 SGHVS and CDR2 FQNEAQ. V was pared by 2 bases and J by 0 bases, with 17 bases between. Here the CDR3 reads CASSLSGSAALAKNIQYF. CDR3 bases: TGTGCCAGCAGCTTATCTGGTTCGGCAGCACTAGCCAAAAACATTCAGTACTTC. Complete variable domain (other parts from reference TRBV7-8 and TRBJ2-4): GAGVSQSPRYKVAKRGQDVALRCDPISGHVSLFWYQQALGQGPEFLTYFQNEAQLDKSGLPSDRFFAERPEGSVSTLKIQRTQQEDSAVYLCASSLSGSAALAKNIQYFGAGTRLSVL.

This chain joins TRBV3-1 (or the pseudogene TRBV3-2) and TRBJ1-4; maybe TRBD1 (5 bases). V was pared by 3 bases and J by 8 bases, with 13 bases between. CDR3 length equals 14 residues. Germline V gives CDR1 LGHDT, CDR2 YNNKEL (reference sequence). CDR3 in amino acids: CASSHRDSGEKLFF. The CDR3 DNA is TGTGCCAGCAGCCACCGGGACTCGGGGGAAAAACTGTTTTTT.

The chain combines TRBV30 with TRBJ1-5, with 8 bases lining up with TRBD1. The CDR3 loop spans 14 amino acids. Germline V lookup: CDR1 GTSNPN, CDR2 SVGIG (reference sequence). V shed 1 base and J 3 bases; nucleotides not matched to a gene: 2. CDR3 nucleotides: TGTGCCTGGAGTGGGACAGGGACCAATCAGCCCCAGCATTTT. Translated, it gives CAWSGTGTNQPQHF.

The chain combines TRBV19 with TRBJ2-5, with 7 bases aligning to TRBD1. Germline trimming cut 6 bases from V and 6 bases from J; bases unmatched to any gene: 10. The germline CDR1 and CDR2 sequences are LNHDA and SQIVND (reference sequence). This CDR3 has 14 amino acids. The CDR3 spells CASRPTTGSQTQYF. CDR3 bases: TGTGCCAGTAGGCCTACGACAGGGTCGCAGACCCAGTACTTC.

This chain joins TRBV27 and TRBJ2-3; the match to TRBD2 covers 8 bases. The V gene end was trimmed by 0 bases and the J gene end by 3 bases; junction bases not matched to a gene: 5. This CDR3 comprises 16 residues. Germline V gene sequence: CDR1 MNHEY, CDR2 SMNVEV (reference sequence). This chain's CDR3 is CASSLSGTRITDTQYF. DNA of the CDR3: TGTGCCAGCAGTTTATCCGGGACTAGGATTACAGATACGCAGTATTTT.

This chain's CDR3 is CASSLGVGTGETQYF. DNA of the CDR3: TGTGCCAGCAGCTTAGGTGTAGGTACGGGGGAGACCCAGTACTTC. The chain employs TRBV11-2 and TRBJ2-5, with D maybe TRBD2 (5 bases). The ends were cut back, 1 base at V and 5 bases at J, with 14 bases in the middle. CDR3 length: 15 residues. Germline V CDR1 and CDR2: SGHAT, FQNNGV.

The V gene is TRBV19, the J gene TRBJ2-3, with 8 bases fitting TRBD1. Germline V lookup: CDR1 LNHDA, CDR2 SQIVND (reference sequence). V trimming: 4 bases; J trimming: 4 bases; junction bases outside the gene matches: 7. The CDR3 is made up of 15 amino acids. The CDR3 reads CASSSPGTGADTQYF. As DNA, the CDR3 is TGTGCCAGTAGTAGCCCCGGGACAGGAGCAGATACGCAGTATTTT. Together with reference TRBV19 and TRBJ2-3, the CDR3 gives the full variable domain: DGGITQSPKYLFRKEGQNVTLSCEQNLNHDAMYWYRQDPGQGLRLIYYSQIVNDFQKGDIAEGYSVSREKKESFPLTVTSAQKNPTAFYLCASSSPGTGADTQYFGPGTRLTVL.